The next 18 T cell receptor beta chains were all read from a single sample in a study of T cells in Graves' hyperthyroidism and ophthalmopathy. It was RNA transcripts that yielded the amplified TCR beta CDR3 regions. With the HTBI primer set, the TCR CDR3 went through a first round of RT-PCR. MiXCR was run by TCRdb on the multiplex PCR reads, yielding one entry per CDR3 protein. The data hold roughly 500,000 distinct CDR3 sequences, with approximately 25% observed a single time. Sequenced material: blood. These receptor sequences come from a woman aged 25-40 years with Graves' ophthalmopathy.

V gene TRBV27 combines with J gene TRBJ1-5; TRBD1 matches 7 bases. From germline, CDR1 is MNHEY and CDR2 SMNVEV (reference sequence). The CDR3 sequence is 14 residues long. V shed 4 bases and J 1 base; nucleotides not matched to a gene: 1. The CDR3 sequence: CASSWGQSNQPQHF. The CDR3 region has the DNA TGTGCCAGCAGTTGGGGACAGAGCAATCAGCCCCAGCATTTT.

The rearrangement links TRBV14 to TRBJ1-2; D not resolved. CDR3 length: 14 residues. V lost 0 bases, J lost 4 bases, and 9 bases lay in between. The germline gives CDR1 SGHDN, CDR2 FVKESK. CDR3 nucleotides: TGTGCCAGCAGCCAAGAAGTAGGAACCTATGGCTACACCTTC. Translated, it gives CASSQEVGTYGYTF.

This clonotype was counted a few times. The missing conserved phenylalanine or tryptophan at the end of this CDR3 makes a read error likely. The CDR3 region is CASSLVPGRGFFGYTL. CDR3 sequence (DNA): TGTGCCAGCAGTTTAGTACCCGGCAGGGGTTTCTTTGGCTACACCCTC. The chain employs TRBV6-5 and TRBJ1-2; tentative D call: TRBD1 (6 bases). Germline assignment: CDR1 MNHEY and CDR2 SVGAGI. V lost 4 bases and J lost 7, with 22 bases in between. This CDR3 comprises 16 residues.

This clonotype was detected many times. This chain connects TRBV24-1 to TRBJ2-7; D not resolved. The germline V gene encodes CDR1 KGHDR and CDR2 SFDVKD. Trimming left V 3 bases short and J 0 bases short, with 5 bases between. CDR3 length equals 13 residues. The CDR3, as DNA: TGTGCCACCAGTGATACCAACTCCTACGAGCAGTACTTC. Translation: CATSDTNSYEQYF.

This clonotype appeared many times. This sequence joins TRBV6-2 or TRBV6-3 and TRBJ2-7; D may be TRBD1 (6 bases). V was shortened by 7 bases and J by 1 base, with 29 bases between the two germline ends. The CDR3 is 19 amino acids. Germline loops: CDR1 MNHEY, CDR2 SVGEGT. This CDR3 is CASTSSGLGAVSLSYEQYF. The CDR3 bases are TGTGCCAGCACCTCATCGGGGTTGGGGGCGGTTTCTCTATCCTACGAGCAGTACTTC.

This clonotype was counted many times. V gene TRBV20-1 combines with J gene TRBJ2-7, with D unclear. CDR1 and CDR2 (germline): DFQATT, SNEGSKA (reference sequence). The CDR3 is made up of 14 amino acids. Trimming took off 6 bases at V and 0 bases at J, with 15 bases between the two ends. In DNA, the CDR3 is TGCAGTGCCACCCCGGTCCGGAGCTCCTACGAGCAGTACTTC. Translated: CSATPVRSSYEQYF.

This clonotype showed up many times. J is TRBJ1-2 and V is TRBV19; TRBD1 agrees at 7 bases. Losses at the gene ends were 5 bases for V and 13 bases for J; bases not matched to a gene: 7. This CDR3 contains 11 residues. CDR1 is LNHDA and CDR2 is SQIVND in the germline V gene (reference sequence). CDR3 sequence reads: CASSLGTDATF. CDR3 bases: TGTGCCAGTAGTCTCGGGACAGACGCCACCTTC.

The V call is TRBV11-2, the J call TRBJ1-5; weak D call: TRBD1 (5 bases). The CDR3 runs 18 residues. V was shortened by 1 base and J by 2 bases, with 18 bases between the two germline ends. Germline-derived CDR1 and CDR2 are SGHAT and FQNNGV. CDR3 DNA: TGTGCCAGCAGCTTAGGGGACGTACTACGTTGGGGCAATCAGCCCCAGCATTTT. Its protein product is CASSLGDVLRWGNQPQHF.

V usage is TRBV6-1 and J usage is TRBJ1-5; maybe TRBD1 (5 bases). There are 13 residues in the CDR3. CDR1 and CDR2 (germline): MNHNS, SASEGT. The V and J ends lost 6 bases and 2 bases respectively, with 8 bases between them. CDR3 amino acids: CASRGPGNQPQHF. As DNA, the CDR3 is TGTGCCAGCAGGGGACCCGGCAATCAGCCCCAGCATTTT.

This clonotype showed up many times. DNA for the CDR3: TGTGCCAGCAGCTTAGGGTCTCGCTACGAGCAGTACTTC. It codes for CASSLGSRYEQYF. This chain joins TRBV7-9 and TRBJ2-7; D call uncertain. V was clipped by 1 base and J by 3 bases, with 7 bases between them. The germline V gene encodes CDR1 SEHNR and CDR2 FQNEAQ (reference sequence). CDR3 length equals 13 residues. Full variable domain (outside the CDR3, taken from reference TRBV7-9 and TRBJ2-7): DTGVSQNPRHKITKRGQNVTFRCDPISEHNRLYWYRQTLGQGPEFLTYFQNEAQLEKSRLLSDRFSAERPKGSFSTLEIQRTEQGDSAMYLCASSLGSRYEQYFGPGTRLTVT.

This clonotype has at least ten counts. The chain recombines TRBV5-1 with TRBJ1-2, with unresolved D. The germline CDR1 and CDR2 sequences are SGHRS and YFSETQ. V gave up 0 bases and J gave up 7 bases, with 10 bases separating them. This CDR3 is 13 amino acids long. This CDR3 reads CASSLEAAGGYTF. The CDR3 bases are TGCGCCAGCAGCTTGGAGGCAGCAGGTGGCTACACCTTC.

The V and J genes are TRBV6-1 and TRBJ2-7; 12 bases are a match to TRBD2. The CDR3 has 15 residues. CDR1 MNHNS and CDR2 SASEGT come from the germline V gene. The trim removed 2 bases at V and 4 bases at J, leaving 3 bases unmatched. The CDR3 bases are TGTGCCAGCAGTGAAACGACTAGCGGGAGTTACGAGCAGTACTTC. This encodes CASSETTSGSYEQYF.

This clonotype was seen ten or more times. V and J are TRBV6-5 and TRBJ2-7, with 7 positions matching TRBD2. The CDR3 covers 13 residues. V lost 2 bases and J lost 4; bases outside the gene matches: 2. The germline V gene has CDR1 MNHEY and CDR2 SVGAGI. The CDR3 coding sequence is TGTGCCAGCAGTTACCTCGGGGGGTACGAGCAGTACTTC. Residues: CASSYLGGYEQYF.

This clonotype was detected a few times. The J gene is TRBJ1-1, the V gene TRBV5-6; 10 bases match TRBD1. The junction had 10 bases not matched to a gene; V was cut back by 4 bases and J by 1 base. CDR3 size: 17 residues. Per germline, CDR1 SGHDT and CDR2 YYEEEE. CDR3 DNA sequence: TGTGCCAGCAGCGGAGGGACAGGGGTTTGGAGGAACACTGAAGCTTTCTTT. Its translation: CASSGGTGVWRNTEAFF.

This clonotype appeared many times. This chain joins TRBV6-1 and TRBJ1-2; no reliable D call. Looked up from germline, CDR1 is MNHNS and CDR2 is SASEGT. The V gene lost 8 bases and the J gene lost 5 bases, with 9 bases spanning the gap. The CDR3 spans 11 residues. CDR3 DNA: TGTGCCAGCGAGGCGGGATATGGCTACACCTTC. Protein product: CASEAGYGYTF.

In this sample, this clonotype turned up many times. The chain carries TRBV28 and TRBJ2-7; 11 bases match TRBD2. CDR3 length: 16 residues. V gave up 5 bases and J gave up 2 bases; unmatched junction bases: 8. Germline V CDR1 and CDR2: MDHEN, SYDVKM. Here the CDR3 reads CASSISGGGLPYEQYF. DNA for the CDR3: TGTGCCAGCAGTATTAGCGGGGGGGGGTTACCCTACGAGCAGTACTTC.

The chain couples TRBV2 to TRBJ1-2, with a tentative D call TRBD1 (6 bases). The germline V gene has CDR1 SNHLY and CDR2 FYNNEI. Trimming took off 2 bases at V and 4 bases at J, with 8 bases between the two ends. This CDR3 has 13 residues. The CDR3, as DNA: TGTGCCAGCAGTGAACTCAGGGGCTATGGCTACACCTTC. This sequence encodes CASSELRGYGYTF.

In this sample, this clonotype turned up a few times. J is TRBJ1-5 and V is TRBV6-1, with D uncertain. V was cut by 2 bases and J by 1 base, with 6 bases left in between. The CDR3 length is 14 residues. Germline CDR1 MNHNS, CDR2 SASEGT. CDR3 region: CASSELWSNQPQHF. CDR3 coding DNA: TGTGCCAGCAGTGAACTGTGGAGCAATCAGCCCCAGCATTTT.